Presented here are 2 T cell receptor beta chains from one specimen sequenced in a study of T cell responses to AZD1222 COVID-19 vaccine. Here immunoSEQ multiplex PCR was the method, and the copy in TCRdb shows in-frame clones only, minus some. The profile shows about 130,000 clones, approximately 93% of them singletons. Here the sequenced sample was peripheral blood, taken on day 0 of AZD1222 vaccination. All receptors derive from an adult in good health.

The chain couples TRBV11-1 to TRBJ2-7; 14 bases agree with TRBD2. The CDR3 is 16 amino acids. The junction had 6 bases not matched to a gene; V was cut back by 5 bases and J by 3 bases. The germline V gene has CDR1 SGHAT and CDR2 FQDESV (reference sequence). CDR3 in DNA: TGTGCCAGCAGCCCGACTAGCGGGAGGGAAGGCTACGAGCAGTACTTC. Its translation: CASSPTSGREGYEQYF.

The chain employs TRBV28 and TRBJ2-3; TRBD2 agrees at 8 bases. The CDR3 loop spans 15 amino acids. CDR1 is MDHEN and CDR2 is SYDVKM in the germline V gene. J was trimmed by 3 bases and V by 6 bases; bases with no gene match: 8. The CDR3 region is CASRWTGTRTDTQYF. The CDR3 DNA is TGTGCCAGCAGATGGACTGGGACTAGGACAGATACGCAGTATTTT.